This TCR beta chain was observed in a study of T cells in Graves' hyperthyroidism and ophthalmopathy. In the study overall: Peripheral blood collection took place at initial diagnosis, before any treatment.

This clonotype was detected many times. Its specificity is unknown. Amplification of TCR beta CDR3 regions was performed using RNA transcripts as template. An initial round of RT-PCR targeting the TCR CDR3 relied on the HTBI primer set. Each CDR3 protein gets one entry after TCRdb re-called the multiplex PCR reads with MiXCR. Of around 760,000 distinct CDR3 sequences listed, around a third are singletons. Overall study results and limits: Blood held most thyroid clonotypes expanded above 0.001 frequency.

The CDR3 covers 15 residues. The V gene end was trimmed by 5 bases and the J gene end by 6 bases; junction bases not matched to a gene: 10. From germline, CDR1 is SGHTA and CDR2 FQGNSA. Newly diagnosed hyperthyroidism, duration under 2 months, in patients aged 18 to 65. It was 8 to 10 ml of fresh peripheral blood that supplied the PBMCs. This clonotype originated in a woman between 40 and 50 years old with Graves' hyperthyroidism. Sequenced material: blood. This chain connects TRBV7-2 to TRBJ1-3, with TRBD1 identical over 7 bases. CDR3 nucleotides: TGTGCCAGCAGCAGAATAACAGGGGAGGCAAACACCATATATTTT. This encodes CASSRITGEANTIYF.